The sequence of this TCR beta chain was determined in a study of cytomegalovirus exposure and HLA in healthy donors. The PCR had 60 Vbeta and 13 Jbeta primers. Measured with immunoSEQ multiplex PCR; TCRdb has only the in-frame clones, and not every one. The sample yields approximately 260,000 clones, roughly 81% seen once. Germline V gene data show CDR1 as SGHTA and CDR2 as FQGNSA. The CDR3 has 14 residues. V lost 1 base to trimming and J lost 8 bases, with 11 bases between them. The V gene is TRBV7-2, the J gene TRBJ1-4; tentatively, D is TRBD1 (5 bases). The TCR originated in a woman in her forties in good health and CMV-seropositive. Sequenced material: PBMCs. Written as DNA, the CDR3 is TGTGCCAGCAGCTTAGGTCAGGGTGGGGAAAAACTGTTTTTT. Its translation: CASSLGQGGEKLFF.